The 5 T cell receptor beta chains below come from one sample, sequenced in a study of OX40 agonist ivuxolimab in advanced cancers. Only in-frame clones appear in the TCRdb table, and some are missing; sequencing was by immunoSEQ multiplex PCR. The sample carries tens of thousands of clones, around 78% recorded once. The sequencing used CD4+ or CD8+ T cells sorted from blood, collected in a trial of the OX40 agonist ivuxolimab. The receptors originated from an adult with an advanced solid tumor such as melanoma, head and neck, liver or kidney cancer.

V usage is TRBV27 and J usage is TRBJ2-7, with D uncertain. The CDR3 extends over 13 amino acids. The V gene lost 4 bases and the J gene lost 3 bases, with 10 bases spanning the gap. CDR1 is MNHEY, CDR2 SMNVEV, per germline (reference sequence). The CDR3 here is CASSYSQIYEQYF. The CDR3 DNA is TGTGCCAGCAGTTACAGCCAGATCTACGAGCAGTACTTC.

This sequence joins TRBV27 and TRBJ2-5; 11 bases fit TRBD2. Judging by the DNA end, TRBJ2-7 fits better; the J call may be wrong. The CDR3 has 13 residues. CDR1 is MNHEY and CDR2 is SMNVEV in the germline V gene (reference sequence). CDR3 DNA: TGTGCCAGCAGGGGACTAGCGGTTTACGAGCAGTACTTC. It specifies CASRGLAVYEQYF.

This clone was counted at least ten times. The chain has TRBV9 and TRBJ1-3, with D possibly being TRBD1 (5 bases). This CDR3 is 15 amino acids long. In germline, CDR1 is SGDLS, CDR2 YYNGEE. Trimming removed 0 bases at V and 4 bases at J, with 11 bases between. The CDR3 is CASSVGGVTGNTIYF. The CDR3 DNA reads TGTGCCAGCAGCGTAGGGGGGGTAACGGGAAACACCATATATTTT.

The rearrangement links TRBV5-4 to TRBJ2-3; 8 nucleotides match TRBD1. Germline loops: CDR1 SGHNT, CDR2 YYREEE (reference sequence). CDR3 size: 15 residues. The J segment lost 3 bases and the V segment lost 4 bases, leaving 7 bases of the junction unmatched. The CDR3 sequence is CASSQGQGWTDTQYF. The CDR3 DNA follows: TGTGCCAGCAGCCAAGGACAGGGTTGGACAGATACGCAGTATTTT.

The genes are TRBV9 and TRBJ1-1, with D tentatively TRBD1 (6 bases). The CDR3 is 18 residues long. Germline lookup yields CDR1 SGDLS and CDR2 YYNGEE. Trimming removed 1 base at V and 0 bases at J, with 19 bases between. The CDR3 spells CASSVSRGDRRMNTEAFF. The CDR3 bases are TGTGCCAGCAGCGTATCGCGGGGCGACAGGCGGATGAACACTGAAGCTTTCTTT.